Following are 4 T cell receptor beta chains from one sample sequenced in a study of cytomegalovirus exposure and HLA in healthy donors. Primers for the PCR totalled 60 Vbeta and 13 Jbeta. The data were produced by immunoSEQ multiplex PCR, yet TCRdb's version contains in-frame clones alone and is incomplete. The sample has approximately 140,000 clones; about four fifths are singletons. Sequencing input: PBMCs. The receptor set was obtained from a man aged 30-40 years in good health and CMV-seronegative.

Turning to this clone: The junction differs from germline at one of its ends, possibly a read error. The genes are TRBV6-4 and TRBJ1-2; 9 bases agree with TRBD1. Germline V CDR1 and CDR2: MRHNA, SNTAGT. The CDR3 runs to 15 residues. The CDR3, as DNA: TGTGCCAGCAGCACTCCCGGGACAGGGAGCTATGGCTACATCTTC. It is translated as CASSTPGTGSYGYIF.

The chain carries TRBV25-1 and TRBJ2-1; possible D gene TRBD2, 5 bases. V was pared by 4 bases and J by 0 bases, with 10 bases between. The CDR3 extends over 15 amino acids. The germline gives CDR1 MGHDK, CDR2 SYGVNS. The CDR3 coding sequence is TGTGCCAGCAGTGGAAGACTACCCTCCTACAATGAGCAGTTCTTC. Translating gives CASSGRLPSYNEQFF.

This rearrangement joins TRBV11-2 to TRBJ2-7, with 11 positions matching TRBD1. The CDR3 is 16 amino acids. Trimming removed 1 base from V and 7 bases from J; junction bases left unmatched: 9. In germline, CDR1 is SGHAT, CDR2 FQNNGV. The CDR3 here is CASSLVPQGQGGEQYF. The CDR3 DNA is TGTGCCAGCAGCTTAGTGCCTCAGGGACAGGGGGGTGAGCAGTACTTC.

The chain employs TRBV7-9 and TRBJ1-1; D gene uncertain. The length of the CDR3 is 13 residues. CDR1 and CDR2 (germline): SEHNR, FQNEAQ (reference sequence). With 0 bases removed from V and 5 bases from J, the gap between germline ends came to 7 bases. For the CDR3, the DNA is TGTGCCAGCAGCTTAGCAGGGAGAACTGAAGCTTTCTTT. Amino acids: CASSLAGRTEAFF.